The rows below give T cell receptor beta chains drawn from one sample of a study of human versus mouse CDR3 diversity and MHC coevolution. Sequencing was performed with immunoSEQ multiplex PCR; in TCRdb, only in-frame clones are kept and a portion is missing. The sample carries fewer than 100,000 clones, about 94% recorded once. The sample comprised naive CD4+ T cells from blood. These receptors all stem from a person between 30 and 69 years old in good health. CDR3s include the opening cysteine and the closing phenylalanine or tryptophan. The order of the fields is CDR3 length, clone size, D gene, V gene, J gene, CDR3 DNA, CDR3 protein. D genes are given only for firm matches. Clone size appears in some rows only: once, few, many, or a class for an expanded clone.

length: 15
size: -
D: TRBD1
V: TRBV4-3
J: TRBJ2-7
DNA: TGCGCCAGCAGCCAAGGGGGGAACAGGGGCCACGAGCAGTACTTC
CDR3: CASSQGGNRGHEQYF

length: 13
size: -
D: -
V: TRBV19
J: TRBJ2-1
DNA: TGTGCCAGTAGTATAGTCGCGGGAACTGAGCAGTTCTTC
CDR3: CASSIVAGTEQFF

length: 14
size: -
D: TRBD1
V: TRBV7-2
J: TRBJ2-7
DNA: TGTGCCAGCAGCTTAGCGGGACAGACCTACGAGCAGTACTTC
CDR3: CASSLAGQTYEQYF

length: 14
size: -
D: TRBD2
V: TRBV29-1
J: TRBJ2-7
DNA: TGCAGCGTTGAGAAGCGGGAGGCTGTACACGAGCAGTACTTC
CDR3: CSVEKREAVHEQYF

length: 14
size: -
D: -
V: TRBV7-6
J: TRBJ2-7
DNA: TGTGCCAGCAGCTTAGAACTGAGCTCCTACGAGCAGTACTTC
CDR3: CASSLELSSYEQYF

length: 12
size: -
D: TRBD1
V: TRBV28
J: TRBJ1-1
DNA: TGTGCCAGCAGATCCGGGACAGGGCACGCTTTCTTT
CDR3: CASRSGTGHAFF

length: 14
size: -
D: TRBD1
V: TRBV19
J: TRBJ2-7
DNA: TGTGCCAGTACCGGAACCGGGACAGGGTTTGAGCAGTACTTC
CDR3: CASTGTGTGFEQYF

length: 13
size: once
D: -
V: TRBV6-5
J: TRBJ1-4
DNA: TGTGCCACTAGGGTCATGAGGAAGGGGAAACTGTTTTTT
CDR3: CATRVMRKGKLFF

length: 13
size: -
D: -
V: TRBV6-6
J: TRBJ1-5
DNA: TGTGCCAGCATCAACCCAGGCCATCAGCCCCAGCATTTT
CDR3: CASINPGHQPQHF

length: 18
size: -
D: TRBD2
V: TRBV5-1
J: TRBJ2-3
DNA: TGCGCCAGCAGCTTTTTTTCCCCGGGACTAGCGGGCACAGATACGCAGTATTTT
CDR3: CASSFFSPGLAGTDTQYF

length: 18
size: -
D: TRBD2
V: TRBV9
J: TRBJ2-1
DNA: TGTGCCAGCAGTCCGGGGGTCGGCGGGAGGGGGGGTTACAATGAGCAGTTCTTC
CDR3: CASSPGVGGRGGYNEQFF

length: 10
size: -
D: TRBD1
V: TRBV20-1
J: TRBJ2-7
DNA: TGCAGGGGGGACAGCTACGAGCAGTACTTC
CDR3: CRGDSYEQYF

length: 14
size: once
D: -
V: TRBV9
J: TRBJ2-2
DNA: TGTGCCAGCAGCGTGACAGGAAACACCGGGGAGCTGTTTTTT
CDR3: CASSVTGNTGELFF

length: 13
size: -
D: TRBD1
V: TRBV2
J: TRBJ1-2
DNA: TGTGCCTTCCCTCCGGGACAGGAGTATGGCTACACCTTC
CDR3: CAFPPGQEYGYTF

length: 14
size: -
D: TRBD2
V: TRBV9
J: TRBJ2-1
DNA: TGTGCCAGCAGCGTGGGCGGGAGGTACAATGAGCAGTTCTTC
CDR3: CASSVGGRYNEQFF

length: 14
size: -
D: TRBD1
V: TRBV19
J: TRBJ1-5
DNA: TGTGCCAGTAGTTCGACAGGGGGCAATCAGCCCCAGCATTTT
CDR3: CASSSTGGNQPQHF

length: 14
size: -
D: TRBD1
V: TRBV5-8
J: TRBJ2-1
DNA: TGTGCCAGCAGCTGGGGGACAGGTTACAATGAGCAGTTCTTC
CDR3: CASSWGTGYNEQFF

length: 15
size: -
D: TRBD1
V: TRBV27
J: TRBJ1-2
DNA: TGTGCCAGCAGTTCTCGAACAGGGGTTAACTATGGCTACACCTTC
CDR3: CASSSRTGVNYGYTF

length: 14
size: -
D: -
V: TRBV29-1
J: TRBJ2-7
DNA: TGCAGCGTTCGTGCCTCCGGGATACAGTCCGAGCAGTACTTC
CDR3: CSVRASGIQSEQYF

length: 12
size: -
D: -
V: TRBV5-8
J: TRBJ2-2
DNA: TGTGCCAGCAGCTTCCAGGTCGGGGAGCTGTTTTTT
CDR3: CASSFQVGELFF

length: 16
size: -
D: -
V: TRBV5-1
J: TRBJ1-4
DNA: TGCGCCAGCAGCCCTGCCGGGATTCTAACTAATGAAAAACTGTTTTTT
CDR3: CASSPAGILTNEKLFF

length: 15
size: -
D: -
V: TRBV7-2
J: TRBJ1-2
DNA: TGTGCCAGCAGCTTAGCGACCCTGGGGCAGAAGGGCTACACCTTC
CDR3: CASSLATLGQKGYTF

length: 14
size: -
D: -
V: TRBV7-2
J: TRBJ2-7
DNA: TGTGCCAGCAGCTCCGGACAGATTGCCTACGAGCAGTACTTC
CDR3: CASSSGQIAYEQYF

length: 14
size: -
D: -
V: TRBV30
J: TRBJ2-2
DNA: TGTGCCTGGAGGAAACAGTCCGTCCCCGGGGAGCTGTTTTTT
CDR3: CAWRKQSVPGELFF

length: 15
size: -
D: -
V: TRBV7-2
J: TRBJ1-4
DNA: TGTGCCAGCAGCTTTGTGGGAGCGGCTAAAGAAAAACTGTTTTTT
CDR3: CASSFVGAAKEKLFF

length: 16
size: -
D: TRBD1
V: TRBV19
J: TRBJ2-2
DNA: TGTGCCAGTAGTATAGGGACAGGGAAGGACACCGGGGAGCTGTTTTTT
CDR3: CASSIGTGKDTGELFF

length: 16
size: -
D: -
V: TRBV18
J: TRBJ2-7
DNA: TGTGCCAGCTCACCACGGCCCAGTTCGGGCTCCTACGAGCAGTACTTC
CDR3: CASSPRPSSGSYEQYF

length: 15
size: -
D: TRBD2
V: TRBV19
J: TRBJ2-1
DNA: TGTGCCAGTAGTACGGGCAGGACTAGCGGGAATGAGCAGTTCTTC
CDR3: CASSTGRTSGNEQFF

length: 16
size: -
D: TRBD2
V: TRBV27
J: TRBJ2-2
DNA: TGTGCCAGCAGTCCGCTAGCGGGGGCCTACACCGGGGAGCTGTTTTTT
CDR3: CASSPLAGAYTGELFF

length: 15
size: -
D: TRBD2
V: TRBV5-4
J: TRBJ2-7
DNA: TGTGCCAGCAGCTCTAGCGGGAGGGCCGAGGGCGAGCAGTACTTC
CDR3: CASSSSGRAEGEQYF

length: 15
size: -
D: TRBD1
V: TRBV7-2
J: TRBJ1-2
DNA: TGTGCCAGCAGCTCCCCGGACAGGGGCACTTATGGCTACACCTTC
CDR3: CASSSPDRGTYGYTF

length: 12
size: -
D: TRBD1
V: TRBV29-1
J: TRBJ1-2
DNA: TGCAGCGTGACACAGGGGGCTGAGGGCTACACCTTC
CDR3: CSVTQGAEGYTF

length: 15
size: -
D: TRBD1
V: TRBV18
J: TRBJ2-5
DNA: TGTGCCAGCTCACCCTTGACAGGGCTCCAAGAGACCCAGTACTTC
CDR3: CASSPLTGLQETQYF

length: 12
size: -
D: -
V: TRBV19
J: TRBJ2-2
DNA: TGTGCCAGTAGTTTGGCCACCGGGGAGCTGTTTTTT
CDR3: CASSLATGELFF

length: 15
size: -
D: TRBD1
V: TRBV5-1
J: TRBJ2-2
DNA: TGCGCCAGCAGCACGGCGGGGACAGGGACCGGGGAGCTGTTTTTT
CDR3: CASSTAGTGTGELFF

length: 13
size: -
D: -
V: TRBV6-1
J: TRBJ1-2
DNA: TGTGCCAGCAGTCCCCGGAGGCGGGATGGCTACACCTTC
CDR3: CASSPRRRDGYTF

length: 11
size: -
D: -
V: TRBV5-1
J: TRBJ2-7
DNA: TGCGCCAGCAGCTTGGCTGACGAGCAGTACTTC
CDR3: CASSLADEQYF

length: 16
size: -
D: TRBD2
V: TRBV7-2
J: TRBJ2-5
DNA: TGTGCCAGCAGCTTTAGGCTAGCGGGAGGGCGAGAGACCCAGTACTTC
CDR3: CASSFRLAGGRETQYF

length: 15
size: -
D: TRBD2
V: TRBV29-1
J: TRBJ2-1
DNA: TGCAGCGTTCAACTTGGACTAGCGGGGTACAATGAGCAGTTCTTC
CDR3: CSVQLGLAGYNEQFF

length: 16
size: -
D: -
V: TRBV5-4
J: TRBJ2-2
DNA: TGTGCCAGCAGCTTGGGGGGCGTGCTGAACACCGGGGAGCTGTTTTTT
CDR3: CASSLGGVLNTGELFF

length: 14
size: once
D: -
V: TRBV5-1
J: TRBJ1-2
DNA: TGCGCCAGCAGCTTGGGGGGGCATGACTATGGCTACACCTTC
CDR3: CASSLGGHDYGYTF

length: 14
size: -
D: -
V: TRBV18
J: TRBJ2-3
DNA: TGTGCCAGCTCACCACCGGCCCAAGCAGATACGCAGTATTTT
CDR3: CASSPPAQADTQYF

length: 19
size: -
D: -
V: TRBV19
J: TRBJ2-1
DNA: TGTGCCAGTAGTTTAGTAAGCGGTGCGCCCTCTTCCAATAACAATGAGCAGTTCTTC
CDR3: CASSLVSGAPSSNNNEQFF

length: 14
size: -
D: TRBD1
V: TRBV28
J: TRBJ1-2
DNA: TGTGCCAGCTCCTCCGGGACAGCCTACTATGGCTACACCTTC
CDR3: CASSSGTAYYGYTF